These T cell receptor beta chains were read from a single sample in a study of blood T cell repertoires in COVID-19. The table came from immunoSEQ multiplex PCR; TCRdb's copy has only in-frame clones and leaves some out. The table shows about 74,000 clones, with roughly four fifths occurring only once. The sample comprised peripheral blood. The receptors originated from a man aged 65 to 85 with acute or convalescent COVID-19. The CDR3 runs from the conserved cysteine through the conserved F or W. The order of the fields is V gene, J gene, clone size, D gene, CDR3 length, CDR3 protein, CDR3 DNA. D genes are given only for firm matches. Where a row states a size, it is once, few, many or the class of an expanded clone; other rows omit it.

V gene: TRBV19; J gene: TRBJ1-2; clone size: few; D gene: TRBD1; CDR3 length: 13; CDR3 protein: CASRGQAFPGYTF; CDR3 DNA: TGTGCCAGTAGAGGACAGGCATTTCCTGGCTACACCTTC
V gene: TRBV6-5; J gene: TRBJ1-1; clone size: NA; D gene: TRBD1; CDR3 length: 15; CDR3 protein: CASSPHGTVNTEAFF; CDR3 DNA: TGTGCCAGCAGCCCCCACGGGACAGTTAACACTGAAGCTTTCTTT
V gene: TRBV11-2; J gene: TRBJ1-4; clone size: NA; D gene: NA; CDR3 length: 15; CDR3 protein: CASSLDPGSAGKLFF; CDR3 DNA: TGTGCCAGCAGCTTAGATCCGGGGTCCGCGGGAAAACTGTTTTTT
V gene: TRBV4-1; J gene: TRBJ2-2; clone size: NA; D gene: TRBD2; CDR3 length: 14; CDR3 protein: CASSQLTSIGELFF; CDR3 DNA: TGCGCCAGCAGCCAATTGACTAGCATCGGGGAGCTGTTTTTT
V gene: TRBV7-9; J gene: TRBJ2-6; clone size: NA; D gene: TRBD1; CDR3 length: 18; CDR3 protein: CASSVSGQSLSGANVLTF; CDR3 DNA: TGTGCCAGCAGCGTATCGGGACAGTCACTCTCGGGGGCCAACGTCCTGACTTTC
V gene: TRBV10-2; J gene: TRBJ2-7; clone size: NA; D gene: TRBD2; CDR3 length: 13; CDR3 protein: CASGPAGGIEQYF; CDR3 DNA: TGCGCCAGCGGACCAGCGGGAGGGATCGAGCAGTACTTC
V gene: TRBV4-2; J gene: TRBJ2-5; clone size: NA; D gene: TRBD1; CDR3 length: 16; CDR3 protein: CASSQYPGTGGETQYF; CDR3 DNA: TGTGCCAGCAGCCAGTATCCCGGGACAGGGGGAGAGACCCAGTACTTC
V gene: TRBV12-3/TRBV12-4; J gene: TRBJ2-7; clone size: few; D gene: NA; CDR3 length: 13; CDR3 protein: CASSLRTAGEQYF; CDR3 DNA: TGTGCCAGCAGTTTACGGACAGCAGGCGAGCAGTACTTC
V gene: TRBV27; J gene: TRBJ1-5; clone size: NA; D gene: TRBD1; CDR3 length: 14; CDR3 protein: CASGGQHSNQPQHF; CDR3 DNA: TGTGCCAGCGGGGGACAGCATAGCAATCAGCCCCAGCATTTT
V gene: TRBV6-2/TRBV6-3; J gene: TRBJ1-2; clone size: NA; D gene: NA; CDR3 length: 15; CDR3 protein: CASSYTSGGMGGYTF; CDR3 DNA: TGTGCCAGCAGTTACACATCCGGCGGGATGGGAGGCTACACCTTC
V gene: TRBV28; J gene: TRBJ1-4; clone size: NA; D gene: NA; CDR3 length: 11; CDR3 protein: CASSIDEKLFF; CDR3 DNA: TGTGCCAGCAGTATAGATGAAAAACTGTTTTTT
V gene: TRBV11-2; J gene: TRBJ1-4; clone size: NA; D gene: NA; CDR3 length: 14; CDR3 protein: CASSLPGFREKLFF; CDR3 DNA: TGTGCCAGCAGCTTACCAGGGTTCAGGGAAAAACTGTTTTTT
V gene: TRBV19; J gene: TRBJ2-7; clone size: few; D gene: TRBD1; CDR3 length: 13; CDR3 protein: CASSDRQGTTPYF; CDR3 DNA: TGTGCCAGTAGTGATAGACAGGGGACCACCCCTTACTTC
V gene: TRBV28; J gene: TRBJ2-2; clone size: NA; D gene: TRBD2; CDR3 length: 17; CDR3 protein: CASSSGLAGVGTGELFF; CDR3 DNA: TGTGCCAGCAGTTCCGGACTAGCGGGAGTAGGCACCGGGGAGCTGTTTTTT
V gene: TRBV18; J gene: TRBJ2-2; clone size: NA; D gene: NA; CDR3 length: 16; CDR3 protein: CASSPRQASESGELFF; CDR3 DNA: TGTGCCAGCTCACCAAGGCAGGCATCCGAATCCGGGGAGCTGTTTTTT
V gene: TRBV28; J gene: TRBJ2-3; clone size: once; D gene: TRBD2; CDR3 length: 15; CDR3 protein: CASSYETSGTDTQYF; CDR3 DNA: TGTGCCAGCAGTTACGAGACTAGCGGCACAGATACGCAGTATTTT
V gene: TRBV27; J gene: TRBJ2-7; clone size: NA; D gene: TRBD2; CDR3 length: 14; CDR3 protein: CASSPRKGGPQQYF; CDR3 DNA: TGTGCCAGCAGTCCCCGGAAGGGAGGGCCCCAGCAGTACTTC